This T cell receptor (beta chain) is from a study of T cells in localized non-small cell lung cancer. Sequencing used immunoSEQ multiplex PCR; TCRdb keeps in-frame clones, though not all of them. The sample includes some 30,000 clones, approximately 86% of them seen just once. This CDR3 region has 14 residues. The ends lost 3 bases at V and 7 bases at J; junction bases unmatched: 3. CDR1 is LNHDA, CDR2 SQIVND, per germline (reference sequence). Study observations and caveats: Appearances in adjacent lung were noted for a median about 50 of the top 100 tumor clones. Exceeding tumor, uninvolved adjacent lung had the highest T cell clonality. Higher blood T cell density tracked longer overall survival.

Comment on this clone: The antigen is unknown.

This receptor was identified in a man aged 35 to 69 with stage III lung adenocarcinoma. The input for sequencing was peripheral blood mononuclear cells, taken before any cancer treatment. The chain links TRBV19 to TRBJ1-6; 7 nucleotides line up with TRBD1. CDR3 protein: CASSITGVNSPLHF. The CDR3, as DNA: TGTGCCAGTAGTATTACAGGGGTCAATTCACCCCTCCACTTT.